Listed below are T cell receptor beta chains from one sample, sequenced in a study of shared clonotypes between healthy human individuals. The data were produced by immunoSEQ multiplex PCR, yet TCRdb's version contains in-frame clones alone and is incomplete. The table has roughly 700,000 clones, less than 85% seen once. Input material: memory CD4+ T cells sorted from blood. These receptor sequences come from a woman aged 30 to 39 in good health. Both conserved end residues are part of each CDR3. A D gene is named only where the DNA matches it firmly. Some rows have no size entry. The others give once, few or many, or a class for an expanded clone.

D | J | V | size | DNA | CDR3
. | TRBJ1-5 | TRBV11-3 | . | TGTGCCAGCAGCTTAGGGGAAAAGCCCCAGCATTTT | CASSLGEKPQHF
. | TRBJ1-2 | TRBV5-5 | . | TGTGCCAGCAACACCAGGGGATCCTATGGCTACACCTTC | CASNTRGSYGYTF
TRBD1 | TRBJ2-7 | TRBV19 | many | TGTGCCAGTACCCTAGGGACAGGGGGCGCGTACGAGCAGTACTTC | CASTLGTGGAYEQYF
. | TRBJ2-2 | TRBV2 | . | TGTGCCAGCAGTGTAACTGGGGCGAACACCGGGGAGCTGTTTTTT | CASSVTGANTGELFF
. | TRBJ1-1 | TRBV5-1 | . | TGCGCCAGCAGCTCAGGACAGAGGAACACTGAAGCTTTCTTT | CASSSGQRNTEAFF
. | TRBJ2-1 | TRBV25-1 | many | TGTGCCAGCAGTGAATCCCGGCCAGGTCTACATGAGCAGTTCTTC | CASSESRPGLHEQFF
TRBD2 | TRBJ2-1 | TRBV7-2 | once | TGTGCCAGCCAACGAATGGCTAGCGGTTACAATGAGCAGTTCTTC | CASQRMASGYNEQFF
. | TRBJ2-5 | TRBV11-2 | . | TGTGCCAGCAGCTTAGATGTAGAGACCCAGTACTTC | CASSLDVETQYF
TRBD2 | TRBJ2-3 | TRBV11-2 | . | TGTGCCAGCAGCTTGGGACTAGCGATCACCGGGGGTACGCAGTATTTT | CASSLGLAITGGTQYF
TRBD1 | TRBJ2-4 | TRBV5-1 | . | TGCGCCAGCAGCCTGTCGACAGGGGAGGACATTCAGTACTTC | CASSLSTGEDIQYF
. | TRBJ2-7 | TRBV28 | . | TGTGCCAGCGCGAGGGCCGGATACGAGCAGTACTTC | CASARAGYEQYF
TRBD1 | TRBJ1-5 | TRBV10-3 | . | TGTGCCATCCAGGGACAGGCTAATCAGCCCCAGCATTTT | CAIQGQANQPQHF
. | TRBJ2-3 | TRBV28 | . | TGTGCCAGCAGTTTGGATAGCGCGGTCGGGGATACGCAGTATTTT | CASSLDSAVGDTQYF
. | TRBJ1-1 | TRBV19 | . | TGTGCCAGTAGAGCGAACACTGAAGCTTTCTTT | CASRANTEAFF
. | TRBJ2-2 | TRBV7-3 | . | TGTGCCAGCAGCTTACCTCCCGGGGAGCTGTTTTTT | CASSLPPGELFF
. | TRBJ2-7 | TRBV7-8 | . | TGTGCCAGCAGCTTTGACAGGGGAGGGCCTTACGAGCAGTACTTC | CASSFDRGGPYEQYF
. | TRBJ2-5 | TRBV2 | . | TGTGCCAGCAGTCCGACAGTAGCTGGGGAGACCCAGTACTTC | CASSPTVAGETQYF
TRBD1 | TRBJ2-1 | TRBV4-1 | . | TGCGCCAGCAGCCAGCAGGGGGCTAGCTCCTACAATGAGCAGTTCTTC | CASSQQGASSYNEQFF
. | TRBJ2-3 | TRBV30 | . | TGTGCCTGGAGTGGGGGGTCAGATACGCAGTATTTT | CAWSGGSDTQYF
. | TRBJ1-1 | TRBV4-1 | once | TGCGCCAGCAGCCAAGCGGAGAGGCGCTACACTGAAGCTTTCTTT | CASSQAERRYTEAFF
TRBD1 | TRBJ2-5 | TRBV2 | . | TGTGCCAGCATTCCCAAACAGGGGCGAAACCAAGAGACCCAGTACTTC | CASIPKQGRNQETQYF
TRBD1 | TRBJ1-2 | TRBV18 | . | TGTGCCAGCTCATCCGGACAGGATAACTATGGCTACACCTTC | CASSSGQDNYGYTF
. | TRBJ2-1 | TRBV7-2 | . | TGTGCCAGCACCCAGGGGGGAGGATCTGGGAATGAGCAGTTCTTC | CASTQGGGSGNEQFF
. | TRBJ2-1 | TRBV19 | . | TGTGCCAGTAGTAGGCGAGGGGGTCCTGAGCAGTTCTTC | CASSRRGGPEQFF
. | TRBJ2-2 | TRBV19 | . | TGTGCCAGTAGGGCCGGTATGAGGACCACCGGGGAGCTGTTTTTT | CASRAGMRTTGELFF
TRBD2 | TRBJ2-1 | TRBV11-1 | . | TGTGCCAGCAGCCACTCCGCGGGACTAGCGGGGGGTACCTACAATGAGCAGTTCTTC | CASSHSAGLAGGTYNEQFF
TRBD1 | TRBJ2-7 | TRBV5-5 | . | TGTGCCAGCAGCTTGACCCGACAGGGCTACGAGCAGTACTTC | CASSLTRQGYEQYF
. | TRBJ2-7 | TRBV2 | . | TGTGCCAGCAGTGAAATGGTACTAACCTACGAGCAGTACTTC | CASSEMVLTYEQYF
. | TRBJ1-4 | TRBV5-5 | . | TGTGCCAGCAGCCTATCTTACCAAGGGGAAAAACTGTTTTTT | CASSLSYQGEKLFF
. | TRBJ2-7 | TRBV28 | . | TGTGCCAGCAGTCCCTCTGAGAGACCCGAGCAGTACTTC | CASSPSERPEQYF
. | TRBJ2-7 | TRBV25-1 | . | TGTGCCAGCAGTGAAGGGTACGAGCAGTACTTC | CASSEGYEQYF
. | TRBJ2-3 | TRBV7-9 | . | TGTGCCAGCAGCCCCGGCGTGGGATCAGATACGCAGTATTTT | CASSPGVGSDTQYF
TRBD1 | TRBJ2-1 | TRBV7-3 | . | TGTGCCAGCAAGGGGGACAGGGGTGACAATGAGCAGTTCTTC | CASKGDRGDNEQFF
. | TRBJ1-2 | TRBV7-9 | . | TGTGCCAGCAGCCTTCGTTCAGGGACGGTCGGCTACACCTTC | CASSLRSGTVGYTF
. | TRBJ2-2 | TRBV21-1 | . | TGTGCCAGCAGCCCCCCAGTACGTGTCGGGAGGGCCGAGAACACCGGGGAGCTGTTTTTT | CASSPPVRVGRAENTGELFF
. | TRBJ1-2 | TRBV5-8 | . | TGTGCCAGCAGCTTGGCCTGGGGGATAGGGTATGGCTACACCTTC | CASSLAWGIGYGYTF
TRBD2 | TRBJ2-5 | TRBV18 | once | TGTGCCAGCTCATCAACCCACGCTAGCGGGCAAGAGACCCAGTACTTC | CASSSTHASGQETQYF
TRBD1 | TRBJ1-3 | TRBV18 | . | TGTGCCAGCTCACAGGGGGCGCCTGGAAACACCATATATTTT | CASSQGAPGNTIYF
. | TRBJ2-5 | TRBV7-3 | . | TGTGCCAGCAGCCCACCGTACTTC | CASSPPYF
TRBD2 | TRBJ2-1 | TRBV18 | . | TGTGCCAGCTCACCACAGGGGAGGGATGAGCAGTTCTTC | CASSPQGRDEQFF
. | TRBJ2-7 | TRBV11-2 | . | TGTGCCAGCAGCACCCCCCGAGCGCGGTCCTACGAGCAGTACTTC | CASSTPRARSYEQYF
. | TRBJ1-2 | TRBV7-9 | few | TGTGCCAGCAGCGCATCCGGACTGAACTATGGCTACACCTTC | CASSASGLNYGYTF
. | TRBJ1-3 | TRBV9 | . | TGTGCCAGCAGCCGTAGCTCTGGAAACACCATATATTTT | CASSRSSGNTIYF
. | TRBJ2-1 | TRBV9 | . | TGTGCCAGCAGCGTAGGTGTAAGGGACCGACTATTGAGCTCCTACAATGAGCAGTTCTTC | CASSVGVRDRLLSSYNEQFF
TRBD1 | TRBJ2-5 | TRBV7-3 | . | TGTGCCAGCAGCACCGGGACAGGGGGAGAGACCCAGTACTTC | CASSTGTGGETQYF